This T cell receptor beta chain was recorded in a study of T cells expressing NK-cell markers. Study information: From sorted CD3+CD56+NKG2C+, CD3+CD56+NKG2C- and CD3+CD56-NKG2C+ T cells came the TCR beta repertoires.

General study results and limits: A few donors' CD3+CD56-NKG2C+ cells were dominated by the same clonotypes. Nothing established the HCMV specificity of expanded NKG2C+ T cell clones.

Each CDR3 protein gets one entry in TCRdb, which reprocessed the 5' RACE reads and gives no DNA. This sample contains fewer than 550,000 distinct CDR3 sequences. Regarding this clonotype: As yet, its antigen is unknown.

This CDR3 has 17 residues. The germline V gene encodes CDR1 LGHNA and CDR2 YNFKEQ. J is TRBJ2-7 and V is TRBV4-2; TCRdb designates TRBD2, a call that cannot be tested without DNA. The sequencing sample was made of blood T cells: a sorted CD56 or NKG2C T cell subset, CD4+ or CD8+ T cells, or bulk PBMC T cells (not recorded which). The receptor comes from a woman between 45 and 65 years old in good health. CDR3 sequence: CASSHPLVGRERYEQYF.